The 28 T cell receptor beta chains reported below all come from one sample, sequenced in a study of cytomegalovirus exposure and HLA in healthy donors. Both 60 Vbeta primers and 13 Jbeta primers went into the PCR. TCRdb keeps only in-frame clones here, not all; method: immunoSEQ multiplex PCR. The data show 150,000 to 200,000 clones, with around three quarters seen just once and 2% to 2.5% held by the top ten. Sample: PBMCs. These receptor sequences come from a woman in her thirties in good health and CMV-seropositive.

This chain joins TRBV10-2 and TRBJ1-5; TRBD1 is a possible D gene (5 bases). Germline CDR1 WSHSY, CDR2 SAAADI. The V and J ends lost 2 bases and 2 bases respectively, with 10 bases between them. The CDR3 is 15 residues long. This CDR3 reads CASSEPGGGNQPQHF. The CDR3 region has the DNA TGCGCCAGCAGTGAGCCCGGGGGAGGCAATCAGCCCCAGCATTTT.

V usage is TRBV9 and J usage is TRBJ2-3; a possible D gene is TRBD2 (5 bases). Germline V gene data show CDR1 as SGDLS and CDR2 as YYNGEE. The germline V and J ends were trimmed by 4 bases and 1 base, with 19 bases remaining between them. The CDR3 is 17 residues long. The CDR3 here is CASSFQTTGRGTDTQYF. In DNA form, the CDR3 reads TGTGCCAGCAGCTTCCAGACTACTGGGCGGGGCACAGATACGCAGTATTTT. Full variable domain (outside the CDR3, taken from reference TRBV9 and TRBJ2-3): DSGVTQTPKHLITATGQRVTLRCSPRSGDLSVYWYQQSLDQGLQFLIQYYNGEERAKGNILERFSAQQFPDLHSELNLSSLELGDSALYFCASSFQTTGRGTDTQYFGPGTRLTVL.

The chain employs TRBV20-1 and TRBJ1-1; D remains unclear. Trimming removed 1 base from V and 7 bases from J, with 4 bases in between. CDR1 is DFQATT, CDR2 SNEGSKA, per germline (reference sequence). The CDR3 runs to 10 residues. CDR3 sequence reads: CSARALEAFF. The CDR3 bases are TGCAGTGCTAGAGCTCTTGAAGCTTTCTTT.

The V gene is TRBV2, the J gene TRBJ2-2; D call uncertain. The CDR3 has 14 amino acids. Germline V gene lookup returns CDR1 SNHLY and CDR2 FYNNEI. V lost 6 bases to trimming and J lost 2 bases, with 10 bases between them. The CDR3 loop is CASRSTLNTGELFF. CDR3 bases: TGTGCCAGCAGAAGTACCCTAAACACCGGGGAGCTGTTTTTT.

The chain employs TRBV7-6 and TRBJ2-1; TRBD2 matches 10 bases. Germline V gene lookup returns CDR1 SGHVS and CDR2 FNYEAQ. V was clipped by 0 bases and J by 2 bases; unmatched bases: 1. This CDR3 is built from 16 residues. CDR3 DNA sequence: TGTGCCAGCAGCTTAGCCCTAGCGGGGGCCTACAATGAGCAGTTCTTC. Encoded protein: CASSLALAGAYNEQFF.

V gene TRBV29-1 combines with J gene TRBJ2-7, with 8 bases identical to TRBD1. CDR3 length equals 15 residues. Looked up from germline, CDR1 is SQVTM and CDR2 is ANQGSEA. Losses at the gene ends were 3 bases for V and 0 bases for J; bases not matched to a gene: 7. CDR3 bases: TGCAGCGTTGAGATCGACAGGGGTCACTCCTACGAGCAGTACTTC. This encodes CSVEIDRGHSYEQYF.

The V and J genes are TRBV19 and TRBJ1-2; TRBD1 is a possible D gene (6 bases). There are 12 residues in the CDR3. CDR1 is LNHDA, CDR2 SQIVND, per germline (reference sequence). Trimming cost V 9 bases and J 1 base, with 9 bases left between them. In nucleotides, the CDR3 is TGTGCCAGCACAGGGAATAACTATGGCTACACCTTC. Residues: CASTGNNYGYTF.

The chain combines TRBV7-2 with TRBJ2-6, with D tentatively TRBD1 (6 bases). Looked up from germline, CDR1 is SGHTA and CDR2 is FQGNSA. V shed 2 bases and J shed 0 bases, with 11 bases lying between them. There are 17 residues in the CDR3. The CDR3 sequence: CASSLSGQFSGANVLTF. Written as DNA, the CDR3 is TGTGCCAGCAGCTTATCGGGACAATTCTCTGGGGCCAACGTCCTGACTTTC.

This chain joins TRBV19 and TRBJ1-1; possible D gene TRBD1, 5 bases. CDR3 length: 16 amino acids. With 5 bases removed from V and 0 bases from J, the gap between germline ends came to 16 bases. Per the germline V gene, CDR1 is LNHDA and CDR2 is SQIVND (reference sequence). This CDR3 is CASSSPTANMNTEAFF. CDR3 DNA: TGTGCCAGTAGTTCGCCGACAGCGAACATGAACACTGAAGCTTTCTTT.

V usage is TRBV7-6 and J usage is TRBJ2-1; 9 nucleotides align to TRBD2. V lost 1 base, J lost 9 bases, and 10 bases stayed unmatched. The length of the CDR3 is 16 residues. Germline V gives CDR1 SGHVS, CDR2 FNYEAQ. The CDR3 here is CASSLGPRAGGGEQFF. The CDR3 nucleotides are TGTGCCAGCAGCTTAGGCCCCAGAGCGGGAGGAGGTGAGCAGTTCTTC.

The chain links TRBV15 to TRBJ2-2, with TRBD2 as a possible D gene (6 bases). Germline V gene data show CDR1 as LNHNV and CDR2 as YYDKDF (reference sequence). CDR3 length equals 17 residues. Trimming cost V 1 base and J 0 bases, with 12 bases left between them. CDR3 nucleotides: TGTGCCACCAGCAGAGTCCGGGACTTCTCGAACACCGGGGAGCTGTTTTTT. As protein: CATSRVRDFSNTGELFF.

The V and J genes are TRBV7-2 and TRBJ2-5; 7 nucleotides match TRBD2. V shed 1 base and J 4 bases; nucleotides not matched to a gene: 12. The CDR3 has 17 residues. Germline V gene lookup returns CDR1 SGHTA and CDR2 FQGNSA. CDR3 residues: CASSLGTRGEAGETQYF. CDR3 bases: TGTGCCAGCAGCTTAGGGACTCGGGGGGAGGCAGGAGAGACCCAGTACTTC.

A few counts support this clone. The rearrangement links TRBV5-8 to TRBJ2-5; 7 bases line up with TRBD1. Germline values: CDR1 SGHTS, CDR2 YDEGEE. The CDR3 totals 15 residues. The V gene end was trimmed by 3 bases and the J gene end by 4 bases; junction bases not matched to a gene: 9. CDR3 DNA: TGTGCCAGCAGCTCAGGGGGAAGGGTTGGAGAGACCCAGTACTTC. It encodes CASSSGGRVGETQYF. Combining the CDR3 with reference TRBV5-8 and TRBJ2-5 gives the whole variable domain EAGVTQSPTHLIKTRGQQATLRCSPISGHTSVYWYQQALGLGLQFLLWYDEGEERNRGNFPPRFSGRQFPNYSSELNVNALELEDSALYLCASSSGGRVGETQYFGPGTRLLVL.

V and J are TRBV30 and TRBJ2-7; D possibly corresponds to TRBD2 (6 bases). V was trimmed by 5 bases and J by 0 bases, leaving 8 bases between them. Germline CDR1 GTSNPN, CDR2 SVGIG (reference sequence). The CDR3 is 12 residues long. The CDR3 here is CAWGGSSYEQYF. DNA for the CDR3: TGTGCCTGGGGGGGGAGCTCCTACGAGCAGTACTTC.

The chain is built from TRBV7-2 and TRBJ2-7; 14 bases are shared with TRBD2. Germline V gene data show CDR1 as SGHTA and CDR2 as FQGNSA. The CDR3 extends over 16 amino acids. The V gene end was trimmed by 3 bases and the J gene end by 6 bases; junction bases not matched to a gene: 7. CDR3 bases: TGTGCCAGCAGCTTCGGCCCGGGACTAGCGGGAGTCGAGCAGTACTTC. It specifies CASSFGPGLAGVEQYF.

The chain joins TRBV13 to TRBJ2-1, with D possibly matching TRBD2 (5 bases). This CDR3 is built from 16 residues. V was pared by 0 bases and J by 0 bases, with 9 bases between. Germline values: CDR1 PRHDT, CDR2 FYEKMQ (reference sequence). The CDR3 sequence: CASSLGGVSSYNEQFF. The CDR3 coding sequence is TGTGCCAGCAGCTTAGGGGGAGTCAGCTCCTACAATGAGCAGTTCTTC.

This chain links TRBV11-2 with TRBJ1-1; D possibly corresponds to TRBD1 (5 bases). Germline V gene data show CDR1 as SGHAT and CDR2 as FQNNGV. V was trimmed by 3 bases and J by 2 bases, leaving 7 bases between them. The CDR3 sequence is 13 residues long. CDR3 coding DNA: TGTGCCAGCAGCTTGGGGACTAACACTGAAGCTTTCTTT. Translating it yields CASSLGTNTEAFF.

In regard to this clone: Other nucleotide sequences in the sample specify the same CDR3. The chain combines TRBV5-6 with TRBJ2-3, with 12 nucleotides matching TRBD2. This CDR3 contains 16 residues. Looked up from germline, CDR1 is SGHDT and CDR2 is YYEEEE. V lost 0 bases to trimming and J lost 1 base; unmatched junction nucleotides: 0. CDR3 in amino acids: CASSLGLAGGTDTQYF. CDR3 in DNA: TGTGCCAGCAGCTTGGGACTAGCGGGAGGCACAGATACGCAGTATTTT.

J is TRBJ2-5 and V is TRBV5-1; 13 positions match TRBD2. The CDR3 runs to 17 residues. The J segment lost 0 bases and the V segment lost 5 bases, leaving 7 bases of the junction unmatched. Germline-derived CDR1 and CDR2 are SGHRS and YFSETQ. CDR3 in amino acids: CASSSGTSGTYQETQYF. The DNA of the CDR3 is TGCGCCAGCAGTTCCGGGACTAGCGGGACCTACCAAGAGACCCAGTACTTC.

The CDR3 DNA reads as TGTGCCAGCAGCTTAGAAAATCAGGGGGTGGGGTATGGCTACACCTTC. This sequence encodes CASSLENQGVGYGYTF. The chain has TRBV5-5 and TRBJ1-2, with TRBD1 identical over 7 bases. Trimming took 2 bases from V and 5 from J; bases not matched to a gene: 12. The germline V gene encodes CDR1 SGHKS and CDR2 YYEKEE (reference sequence). There are 16 residues in the CDR3.

The V and J genes are TRBV6-5 and TRBJ1-5; D is possibly TRBD1 (6 bases). CDR3 size: 12 residues. V dropped 5 bases and J dropped 12 bases, with 14 bases sitting between them. Germline V CDR1 and CDR2: MNHEY, SVGAGI. The CDR3 bases are TGTGCCAGCAGTCCAGGTGGACAGATCCAGCATTTT. Translation: CASSPGGQIQHF.

V is TRBV5-1 and J is TRBJ1-2; D is unresolved. The V end was cut by 0 bases, the J end by 8 bases, with 11 bases between. Germline V CDR1 and CDR2: SGHRS, YFSETQ. There are 13 residues in the CDR3. CDR3 region: CASSLVLRSGYTF. DNA of the CDR3: TGCGCCAGCAGCTTGGTATTGAGATCGGGCTACACCTTC.

CDR3 in amino acids: CASSVGAGRIVNTQYF. The CDR3 nucleotides are TGTGCCAGCAGCGTAGGGGCAGGGAGGATTGTAAATACGCAGTATTTT. This chain uses TRBV9 with TRBJ2-3; the D gene is possibly TRBD2 (6 bases). Trimming removed 0 bases from V and 7 bases from J, with 18 bases in between. The CDR3 spans 16 residues. Germline V gene sequence: CDR1 SGDLS, CDR2 YYNGEE.

The rearrangement links TRBV25-1 to TRBJ2-3; 13 bases map to TRBD2. The CDR3 is made up of 16 amino acids. Trimming at V came to 2 bases and at J to 2 bases, leaving 1 base not matched to a gene. The germline CDR1 and CDR2 sequences are MGHDK and SYGVNS. In DNA, the CDR3 is TGTGCCAGCAGTGAAGGACTAGCGGGAGACACAGATACGCAGTATTTT. Residues: CASSEGLAGDTDTQYF.

The V gene is TRBV5-1, the J gene TRBJ1-4; D remains unclear. The V and J ends lost 0 bases and 6 bases respectively, with 9 bases between them. The CDR3 is made up of 14 amino acids. Germline CDR1 SGHRS, CDR2 YFSETQ. In nucleotides, the CDR3 is TGCGCCAGCAGCTTGGTCCCCGGGGATGAAAAACTGTTTTTT. Amino acid sequence: CASSLVPGDEKLFF.

This clone was found a few times. Its ends do not fully match the called genes, so a read error is possible. The genes are TRBV7-8 and TRBJ2-3; D gene uncertain. CDR3 size: 13 residues. Germline lookup yields CDR1 SGHVS and CDR2 FQNEAQ. The CDR3 here is CASNRFNTDTQYF. CDR3 bases: TGTGCTAGCAACAGATTTAACACAGATACGCAGTATTTT.

The chain couples TRBV7-2 to TRBJ1-5, with D unclear. Germline-derived CDR1 and CDR2 are SGHTA and FQGNSA. CDR3 length: 14 amino acids. Between the trimmed V and J ends, which lost 10 bases and 0 bases, there was a span of 13 bases. The DNA of the CDR3 is TGTGCCAACCCACACCCGAATAGCAATCAGCCCCAGCATTTT. As protein: CANPHPNSNQPQHF.

The chain couples TRBV30 to TRBJ1-4; D may be TRBD1 (5 bases). Trimming cost V 0 bases and J 5 bases, with 16 bases left between them. The CDR3 contains 16 residues. CDR1 and CDR2 from the germline V gene are GTSNPN and SVGIG (reference sequence). For the CDR3, the DNA is TGTGCCTGGAGTGTACTAAGGGGCGCAGGGAATGAAAAACTGTTTTTT. Translating it yields CAWSVLRGAGNEKLFF.